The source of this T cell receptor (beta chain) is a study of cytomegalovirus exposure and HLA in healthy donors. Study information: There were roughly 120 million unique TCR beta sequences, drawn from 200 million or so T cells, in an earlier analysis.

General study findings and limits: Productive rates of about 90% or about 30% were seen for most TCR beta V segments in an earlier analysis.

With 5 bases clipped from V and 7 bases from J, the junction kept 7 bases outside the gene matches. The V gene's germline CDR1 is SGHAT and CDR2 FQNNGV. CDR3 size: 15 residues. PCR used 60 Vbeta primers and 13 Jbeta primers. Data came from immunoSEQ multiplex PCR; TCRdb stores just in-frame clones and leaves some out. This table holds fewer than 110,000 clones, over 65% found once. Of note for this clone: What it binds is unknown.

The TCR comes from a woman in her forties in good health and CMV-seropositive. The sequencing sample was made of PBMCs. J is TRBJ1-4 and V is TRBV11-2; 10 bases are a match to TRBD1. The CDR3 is CASSPSTGGSEKLFF. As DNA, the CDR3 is TGTGCCAGCAGCCCCTCGACAGGGGGCTCTGAAAAACTGTTTTTT.